This T cell receptor beta chain derives from a study of control samples from healthy donors and cancer patients. The CDR3 length is 15 residues. Trimming cost V 1 base and J 0 bases, with 7 bases left between them. Germline V lookup: CDR1 SGHDN, CDR2 FVKESK. Sequencing used immunoSEQ multiplex PCR; TCRdb keeps in-frame clones, though not all of them. In the table there are some 130,000 clones, about nine tenths of which are singletons. Sequenced material: blood. This chain uses TRBV14 with TRBJ1-3, with D unclear. This sequence was found in a man aged 35 to 55 in good health. The CDR3 nucleotides are TGTGCCAGCAGCCAAGTAGCGCTCTCTGGAAACACCATATATTTT. As protein: CASSQVALSGNTIYF.